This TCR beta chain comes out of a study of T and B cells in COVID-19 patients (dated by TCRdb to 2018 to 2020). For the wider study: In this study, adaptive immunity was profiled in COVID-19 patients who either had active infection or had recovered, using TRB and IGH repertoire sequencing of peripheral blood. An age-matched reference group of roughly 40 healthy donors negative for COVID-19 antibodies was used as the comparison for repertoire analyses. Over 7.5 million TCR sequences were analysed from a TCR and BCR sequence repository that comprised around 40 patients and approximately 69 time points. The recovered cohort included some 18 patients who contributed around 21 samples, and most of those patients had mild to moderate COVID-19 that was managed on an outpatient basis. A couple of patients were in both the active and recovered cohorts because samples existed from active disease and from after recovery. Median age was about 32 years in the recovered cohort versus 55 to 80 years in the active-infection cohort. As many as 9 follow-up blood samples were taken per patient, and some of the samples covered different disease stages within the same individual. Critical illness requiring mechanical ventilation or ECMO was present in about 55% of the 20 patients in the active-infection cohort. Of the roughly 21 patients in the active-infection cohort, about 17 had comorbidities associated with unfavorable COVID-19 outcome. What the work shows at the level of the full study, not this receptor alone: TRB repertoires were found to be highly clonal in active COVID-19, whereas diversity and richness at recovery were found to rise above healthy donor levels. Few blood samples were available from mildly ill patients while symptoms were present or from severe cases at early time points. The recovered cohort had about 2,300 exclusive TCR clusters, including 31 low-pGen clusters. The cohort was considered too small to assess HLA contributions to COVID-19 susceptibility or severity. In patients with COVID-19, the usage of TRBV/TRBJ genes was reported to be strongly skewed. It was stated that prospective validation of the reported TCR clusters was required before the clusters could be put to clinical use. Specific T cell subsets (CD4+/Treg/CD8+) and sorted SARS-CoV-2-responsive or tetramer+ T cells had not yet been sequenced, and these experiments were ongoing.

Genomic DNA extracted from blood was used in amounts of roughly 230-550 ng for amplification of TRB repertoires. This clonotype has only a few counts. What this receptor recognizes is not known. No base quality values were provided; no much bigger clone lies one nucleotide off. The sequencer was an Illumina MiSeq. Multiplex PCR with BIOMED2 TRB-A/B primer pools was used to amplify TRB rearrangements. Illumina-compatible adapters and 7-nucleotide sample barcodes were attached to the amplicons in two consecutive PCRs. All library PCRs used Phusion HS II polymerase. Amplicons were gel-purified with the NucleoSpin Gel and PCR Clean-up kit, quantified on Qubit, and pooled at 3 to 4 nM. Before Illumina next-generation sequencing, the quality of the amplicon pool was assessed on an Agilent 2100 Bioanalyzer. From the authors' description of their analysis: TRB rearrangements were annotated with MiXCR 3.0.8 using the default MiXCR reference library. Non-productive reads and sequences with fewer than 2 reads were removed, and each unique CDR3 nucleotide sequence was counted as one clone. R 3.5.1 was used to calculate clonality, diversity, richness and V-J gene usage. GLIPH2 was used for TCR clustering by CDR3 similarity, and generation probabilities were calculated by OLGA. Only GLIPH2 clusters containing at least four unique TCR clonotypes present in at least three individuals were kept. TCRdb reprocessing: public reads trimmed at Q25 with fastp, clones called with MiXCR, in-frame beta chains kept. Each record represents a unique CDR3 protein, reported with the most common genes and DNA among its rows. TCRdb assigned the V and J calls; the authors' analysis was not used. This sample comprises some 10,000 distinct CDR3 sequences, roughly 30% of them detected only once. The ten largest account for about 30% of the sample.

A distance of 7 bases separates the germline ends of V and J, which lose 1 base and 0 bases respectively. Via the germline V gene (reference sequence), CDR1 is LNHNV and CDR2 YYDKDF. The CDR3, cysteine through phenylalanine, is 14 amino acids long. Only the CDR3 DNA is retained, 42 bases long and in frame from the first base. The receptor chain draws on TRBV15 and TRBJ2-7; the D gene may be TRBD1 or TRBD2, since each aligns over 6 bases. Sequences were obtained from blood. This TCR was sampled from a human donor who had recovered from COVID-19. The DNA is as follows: TGTGCCACCAGCAGAGCGGGGGCCTCCTACGAGCAGTACTTC. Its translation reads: CATSRAGASYEQYF.